The 26 T cell receptor beta chains given below trace back to one sample, sequenced in a study of T-cell reconstitution after alpha-beta-depleted transplantation in children. For TCRbeta, the library was prepared with unique molecular identifiers. One entry per CDR3 protein results from TCRdb running MiXCR on the PCR reads. The repertoire holds fewer than 550,000 distinct CDR3 sequences, about 10% seen once, with about 14% in the top ten. Material: PBMCs, mostly from graft donor cells, obtained 180 days after TCRalphabeta/CD19-depleted stem cell transplant. All receptors come from a female patient under 10 years old who had a stem cell transplant for aplastic anemia, so the T cells may come from the graft donor.

This clonotype turned up a few times. V is TRBV28 and J is TRBJ2-2; 11 nucleotides match TRBD2. The CDR3 runs 15 residues. Trimming at V came to 6 bases and at J to 4 bases, leaving 4 bases not matched to a gene. Germline loops: CDR1 MDHEN, CDR2 SYDVKM. CDR3 loop: CASRRGLAATGELFF. DNA of the CDR3: TGTGCCAGCAGAAGGGGACTAGCGGCCACCGGGGAGCTGTTTTTT.

This clonotype was seen a handful of times. A read error may produce the germline difference seen at one junction end. The chain combines TRBV4-3 with TRBJ1-1, with 10 bases identical to TRBD1. The CDR3 covers 15 residues. Looked up from germline, CDR1 is LGHNA and CDR2 is YSLEER. CDR3 in DNA: TGCGCCAGCAGCCGAGGAGGGACAGGGGACACCGAAGCTTTCTTT. Its translation: CASSRGGTGDTEAFF.

The chain joins TRBV27 to TRBJ2-2; TRBD1 matches at 9 bases. CDR1 is MNHEY and CDR2 is SMNVEV in the germline V gene (reference sequence). V dropped 5 bases and J dropped 5; count of bases not matched to a gene: 12. CDR3 length: 17 residues. Written as DNA, the CDR3 is TGTGCCAGCAGTCCCCAAAGACAGGGGGGTGGAACCGGGGAGCTGTTTTTT. Its protein is CASSPQRQGGGTGELFF.

This clonotype was observed many times. The chain employs TRBV5-1 and TRBJ2-5; tentative D call: TRBD2 (6 bases). The CDR3 loop spans 17 amino acids. Germline V lookup: CDR1 SGHRS, CDR2 YFSETQ. The V end lost 4 bases, the J end lost 1 base, and 20 bases lay between the germline ends. As DNA, the CDR3 is TGCGCCAGCAGCCCGGCGAAGGAGGGCGCCACCCAAGAGACCCAGTACTTC. Translated: CASSPAKEGATQETQYF. Full variable domain (missing parts from reference TRBV5-1 and TRBJ2-5): KAGVTQTPRYLIKTRGQQVTLSCSPISGHRSVSWYQQTPGQGLQFLFEYFSETQRNKGNFPGRFSGRQFSNSRSEMNVSTLELGDSALYLCASSPAKEGATQETQYFGPGTRLLVL.

The J gene is TRBJ1-1, the V gene TRBV10-1, with D unresolved. With 3 bases removed from V and 2 bases from J, the gap between germline ends came to 10 bases. The CDR3 is 14 amino acids. The germline V gene has CDR1 WNHNN and CDR2 SYGVQD (reference sequence). The CDR3 sequence is CASSEGRINTEAFF. The CDR3 nucleotides read TGCGCCAGCAGTGAAGGCCGGATTAACACTGAAGCTTTCTTT.

This clonotype was seen more than once but under ten times. V is TRBV5-4 and J is TRBJ1-2; 7 bases fit TRBD1. After removal of 4 bases from V and 4 bases from J, the junction contained 4 bases not matched to a gene. The length of the CDR3 is 13 residues. Germline CDR1 is SGHNT and CDR2 is YYREEE (reference sequence). DNA of the CDR3: TGTGCCAGCAGCGGGACAGTTTTCTATGGCTACACCTTC. This gives the protein CASSGTVFYGYTF. Filled out from reference TRBV5-4 and TRBJ1-2, the complete variable domain reads ETGVTQSPTHLIKTRGQQVTLRCSSQSGHNTVSWYQQALGQGPQFIFQYYREEENGRGNFPPRFSGLQFPNYSSELNVNALELDDSALYLCASSGTVFYGYTFGSGTRLTVV.

Only a few counts were recorded for this clonotype. The chain links TRBV28 to TRBJ2-4; 8 positions match TRBD2. The CDR3 extends over 15 amino acids. With 10 bases clipped from V and 6 bases from J, the junction kept 14 bases outside the gene matches. Germline loops: CDR1 MDHEN, CDR2 SYDVKM. CDR3 protein: CATTTVGLAGNIQYF. CDR3 coding DNA: TGTGCCACTACCACGGTGGGGCTAGCGGGAAACATTCAGTACTTC.

The chain recombines TRBV7-1 with TRBJ2-7, with D perhaps matching TRBD1 (5 bases). TRBV7-1 has ORF status, its function being uncertain. The CDR3 loop spans 14 amino acids. V was pared by 3 bases and J by 3 bases, with 12 bases between. The CDR3 protein is CASSSPPGIYEQYF. The CDR3 DNA reads TGTGCCAGCAGCTCCCCTCCAGGGATCTACGAGCAGTACTTC.

V and J are TRBV7-9 and TRBJ2-3, with 9 bases identical to TRBD1. CDR1 and CDR2 (germline): SEHNR, FQNEAQ (reference sequence). This CDR3 comprises 15 residues. V was pared by 3 bases and J by 3 bases, with 4 bases of the junction left unmatched. CDR3 region: CASSFAQGATDTQYF. The CDR3 DNA reads TGTGCCAGCAGCTTCGCACAGGGGGCAACAGATACGCAGTATTTT.

The chain joins TRBV5-1 to TRBJ2-7; 11 bases align to TRBD2. The CDR3 sequence is 17 residues long. The trim removed 0 bases at V and 5 bases at J, leaving 10 bases unmatched. Germline V gives CDR1 SGHRS, CDR2 YFSETQ. CDR3 sequence: CASSLGTSGSFRHEQYF. CDR3 in DNA: TGCGCCAGCAGCTTGGGAACTAGCGGGAGTTTTAGGCACGAGCAGTACTTC.

The chain carries TRBV6-5 and TRBJ1-5, with unresolved D. The CDR3 consists of 11 residues. The V and J ends lost 8 bases and 3 bases respectively, with 5 bases between them. CDR1 MNHEY and CDR2 SVGAGI come from the germline V gene. The CDR3, as DNA: TGTGCCAGCGGGATCAATCAGCCCCAGCATTTT. It is translated as CASGINQPQHF.

The chain combines TRBV14 with TRBJ2-4, with D maybe TRBD1 (5 bases). V lost 1 base and J 6 bases, leaving 16 bases between the germline ends. This CDR3 region has 16 residues. CDR1 and CDR2 from the germline V gene are SGHDN and FVKESK. The CDR3 protein is CASSQGKTGFGNIQYF. The DNA of the CDR3 is TGTGCCAGCAGCCAAGGTAAAACAGGCTTCGGAAACATTCAGTACTTC. The complete variable domain, with remaining parts taken from reference TRBV14 and TRBJ2-4, reads EAGVTQFPSHSVIEKGQTVTLRCDPISGHDNLYWYRRVMGKEIKFLLHFVKESKQDESGMPNNRFLAERTGGTYSTLKVQPAELEDSGVYFCASSQGKTGFGNIQYFGAGTRLSVL.

This clonotype has only a few counts. V is TRBV20-1 and J is TRBJ1-1; weak D call: TRBD1 (6 bases). This CDR3 has 14 residues. Germline CDR1 DFQATT, CDR2 SNEGSKA (reference sequence). With 0 bases removed from V and 7 bases from J, the gap between germline ends came to 15 bases. Written as DNA, the CDR3 is TGCAGTGCTAGAGATGGAAGGGGGGCGCGTGAAGCTTTCTTT. This encodes CSARDGRGAREAFF.

This clonotype was seen a few times. This chain connects TRBV6-1 to TRBJ2-3; 7 bases fit TRBD1. Losses at the gene ends were 5 bases for V and 2 bases for J; bases not matched to a gene: 19. This CDR3 is 19 amino acids long. The germline CDR1 and CDR2 sequences are MNHNS and SASEGT. DNA for the CDR3: TGTGCCAGCAGTCGCGACAGGGCCAAGCTCCGCCGGAACACAGATACGCAGTATTTT. Protein sequence: CASSRDRAKLRRNTDTQYF.

This clonotype has only a few counts. This chain connects TRBV7-2 to TRBJ2-4, with D perhaps TRBD1 (5 bases). V gave up 2 bases and J gave up 1 base, with 12 bases separating them. The CDR3 runs 16 residues. Per the germline V gene, CDR1 is SGHTA and CDR2 is FQGNSA. The CDR3 DNA follows: TGTGCCAGCAGCTTAAAGGCAGGGATGGCCAAAAACATTCAGTACTTC. This codes for CASSLKAGMAKNIQYF.

A few counts support this clonotype. The chain joins TRBV12-3 or TRBV12-4 to TRBJ1-1; D possibly corresponds to TRBD1 (6 bases). CDR3 length equals 13 residues. V lost 8 bases to trimming and J lost 5 bases, with 15 bases between them. CDR3 bases: TGTGCCAGCCGAGATGGGGGGCGGACTGAAGCTTTCTTT. Amino acids: CASRDGGRTEAFF.

This chain uses TRBV10-3 with TRBJ2-5; 15 nucleotides agree with TRBD2. The length of the CDR3 is 17 residues. V trimming: 6 bases; J trimming: 0 bases; junction bases outside the gene matches: 5. The germline gives CDR1 ENHRY, CDR2 SYGVKD. The CDR3, as DNA: TGTGCCATCAGGCCGGGACTAGCGGGAGGCTACCAAGAGACCCAGTACTTC. It yields the protein CAIRPGLAGGYQETQYF.

There are a few counts of this clonotype. The V and J genes are TRBV18 and TRBJ2-1; 11 bases match TRBD2. V gave up 3 bases and J gave up 7 bases; unmatched junction bases: 8. Germline V gene data show CDR1 as KGHSH and CDR2 as LQKENI. There are 16 residues in the CDR3. The CDR3 nucleotides are TGTGCCAGCTCACCTATAGCGGGAGGGCATGGAAATGAGCAGTTCTTC. This encodes CASSPIAGGHGNEQFF.

This clonotype was seen more than once but under ten times. The chain is built from TRBV20-1 and TRBJ2-3; 12 nucleotides line up with TRBD2. V lost 0 bases to trimming and J lost 3 bases; unmatched junction nucleotides: 4. Germline CDR1 reads DFQATT; CDR2 reads SNEGSKA (reference sequence). The CDR3 contains 16 residues. CDR3 coding DNA: TGCAGTGCTAGAGAGACTAGCGGGAGCGTGACAGATACGCAGTATTTT. It specifies CSARETSGSVTDTQYF.

This chain links TRBV24-1 with TRBJ2-5; D perhaps matches TRBD2 (5 bases). The CDR3 extends over 15 amino acids. Germline assignment: CDR1 KGHDR and CDR2 SFDVKD. The V end was cut by 4 bases, the J end by 5 bases, with 16 bases between. The CDR3 sequence: CATSDPRAVPETQYF. CDR3 bases: TGTGCCACCAGTGACCCGCGGGCAGTTCCGGAGACCCAGTACTTC.

This clonotype was seen more than once but under ten times. V usage is TRBV11-3 and J usage is TRBJ2-1; D is unclear. The CDR3 totals 15 residues. The V gene lost 2 bases and the J gene lost 1 base, with 9 bases spanning the gap. Looked up from germline, CDR1 is SGHNT and CDR2 is YENEEA. CDR3 loop: CASSLKRASYNEQFF. The CDR3 DNA sequence: TGTGCCAGCAGCTTAAAGCGAGCATCCTACAATGAGCAGTTCTTC.

The chain links TRBV18 to TRBJ1-3; D remains unclear. The V and J ends lost 6 bases and 4 bases respectively, with 13 bases between them. Per the germline V gene, CDR1 is KGHSH and CDR2 is LQKENI. The CDR3 contains 14 residues. The CDR3 nucleotides read TGTGCCAGCTCGACCAAGGAAGCGGGAAACACCATATATTTT. Amino acids: CASSTKEAGNTIYF.

This clonotype was picked up a small number of times. The V and J genes are TRBV6-2 or TRBV6-3 and TRBJ1-5, with 10 bases aligning to TRBD1. The CDR3 is 16 residues long. Trimming removed 8 bases from V and 2 bases from J; junction bases left unmatched: 9. Germline V gives CDR1 MNHEY, CDR2 SVGEGT. CDR3 sequence (DNA): TGTGCCAGCGGTAGACAGGGGGCGAAGGGCAATCAGCCCCAGCATTTT. Translating gives CASGRQGAKGNQPQHF.

J is TRBJ2-3 and V is TRBV13; a weak D match, TRBD1 (6 bases). The CDR3 contains 20 residues. Germline V lookup: CDR1 PRHDT, CDR2 FYEKMQ (reference sequence). The germline V and J ends were trimmed by 5 bases and 6 bases, with 33 bases remaining between them. The CDR3 loop is CASSDSETPPGDITRDTQYF. CDR3 bases: TGTGCCAGCAGCGACTCAGAGACACCCCCAGGGGATATTACAAGGGATACGCAGTATTTT.

The table lists this clonotype with many counts. The chain links TRBV15 to TRBJ2-3, with no clear D. The CDR3 contains 14 residues. Germline assignment: CDR1 LNHNV and CDR2 YYDKDF (reference sequence). The germline V and J ends were trimmed by 0 bases and 1 base, with 5 bases remaining between them. The CDR3 spells CATSRDGGTDTQYF. CDR3 coding DNA: TGTGCCACCAGCAGAGATGGGGGCACAGATACGCAGTATTTT.

The chain employs TRBV5-1 and TRBJ1-2, with D possibly being TRBD1 (5 bases). The germline V and J ends were trimmed by 4 bases and 0 bases, with 7 bases remaining between them. The germline V gene encodes CDR1 SGHRS and CDR2 YFSETQ. The CDR3 consists of 13 residues. The CDR3 sequence is CASSAGANYGYTF. The CDR3, as DNA: TGCGCCAGCAGCGCGGGGGCTAACTATGGCTACACCTTC.